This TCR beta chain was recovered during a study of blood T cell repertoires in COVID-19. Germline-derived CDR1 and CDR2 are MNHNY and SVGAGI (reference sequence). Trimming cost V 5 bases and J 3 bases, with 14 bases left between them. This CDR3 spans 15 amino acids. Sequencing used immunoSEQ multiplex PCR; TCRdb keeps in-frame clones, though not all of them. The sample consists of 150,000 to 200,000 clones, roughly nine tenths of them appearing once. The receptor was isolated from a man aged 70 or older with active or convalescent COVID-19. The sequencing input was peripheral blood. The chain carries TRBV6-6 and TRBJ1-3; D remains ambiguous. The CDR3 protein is CASSIYAGFGNTIYF. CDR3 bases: TGTGCCAGCAGTATCTACGCGGGGTTTGGAAACACCATATATTTT.